The 21 T cell receptor beta chains given below trace back to one sample, sequenced in a study of T-cell reconstitution after alpha-beta-depleted transplantation in children. A TCRbeta library incorporating unique molecular identifiers was prepared. Via MiXCR, TCRdb re-called the PCR reads, giving one row per CDR3 protein. Of 200,000 or so distinct CDR3 sequences in the sample, approximately 6% were seen once. This specimen was PBMCs, taken before TCRalphabeta/CD19-depleted stem cell transplant. The receptor set was obtained from a girl less than two years old with combined immunodeficiency, due to receive a stem cell transplant.

This clonotype has ten or more counts. This chain connects TRBV7-9 to TRBJ2-7; D remains ambiguous. This CDR3 is 13 amino acids long. V was trimmed by 5 bases and J by 1 base, leaving 9 bases between them. Germline assignment: CDR1 SEHNR and CDR2 FQNEAQ (reference sequence). DNA for the CDR3: TGTGCCAGCAGCGCCGGGCTATCCTACGAGCAGTACTTC. Translated: CASSAGLSYEQYF.

This clonotype has a count of ten or more. CDR3 residues: CASSSPRGDTQYF. Written as DNA, the CDR3 is TGTGCCAGCAGCTCCCCTCGGGGAGATACGCAGTATTTT. The rearrangement uses TRBV21-1 and TRBJ2-3; the table names TRBD1, a call not compared with the DNA. TRBV21-1 is a listed pseudogene. CDR3 size: 13 residues.

This clonotype was detected many times. V is TRBV20-1 and J is TRBJ2-7; 13 bases fit TRBD2. The CDR3 is 14 residues long. Trimming removed 1 base from V and 7 bases from J; junction bases left unmatched: 4. Germline CDR1 reads DFQATT; CDR2 reads SNEGSKA (reference sequence). CDR3 in DNA: TGCAGTGCTAGAGTTCCGGGACTAGCGGGGGAGCAGTACTTC. It is translated as CSARVPGLAGEQYF.

This clonotype was detected ten times or more. The rearrangement joins TRBV5-1 to TRBJ2-5, with 11 bases fitting TRBD2. Losses at the gene ends were 4 bases for V and 2 bases for J; bases not matched to a gene: 16. The CDR3 is made up of 19 amino acids. Per the germline V gene, CDR1 is SGHRS and CDR2 is YFSETQ. CDR3 DNA: TGCGCCAGCAGCCGGGCTAGCGGGGGGCCATTCAGATCACAAGAGACCCAGTACTTC. It is translated as CASSRASGGPFRSQETQYF.

The sample holds many counts of this clonotype. The rearrangement uses TRBV29-1 and TRBJ2-7; 11 bases map to TRBD2. Trimming took 4 bases from V and 3 from J; bases not matched to a gene: 8. Germline CDR1 and CDR2: SQVTM and ANQGSEA. The CDR3 is 15 amino acids. The DNA for the CDR3 is TGCAGCGTTGGGCTAGCGGGAGGACTTCTCTACGAGCAGTACTTC. Its protein is CSVGLAGGLLYEQYF.

This clonotype was seen repeatedly, ten times or more. The chain combines TRBV5-1 with TRBJ2-7; 7 bases map to TRBD2. Unmatched junction bases numbered 6, after V lost 0 bases and J lost 0 bases. The germline CDR1 and CDR2 sequences are SGHRS and YFSETQ. CDR3 size: 16 residues. CDR3 sequence (DNA): TGCGCCAGCAGCTTGGGACTAGCTCAATCCTCCTACGAGCAGTACTTC. Translation: CASSLGLAQSSYEQYF.

This clonotype was picked up many times. This chain links TRBV27 with TRBJ2-7, with D tentatively TRBD1 (5 bases). The length of the CDR3 is 14 residues. Trimming took 4 bases from V and 6 from J, leaving 16 bases between them. Germline CDR1 and CDR2: MNHEY and SMNVEV (reference sequence). CDR3 loop: CASSSGAGIGEQYF. CDR3 DNA: TGTGCCAGCAGTTCAGGAGCAGGGATTGGCGAGCAGTACTTC.

This clonotype was observed a few times. The genes are TRBV28 and TRBJ2-5; D could derive from TRBD1 or TRBD2 (5 bases each). Germline CDR1 reads MDHEN; CDR2 reads SYDVKM. The CDR3 has 17 amino acids. V shed 4 bases and J shed 5 bases, with 23 bases lying between them. The CDR3 sequence: CASSYPVRGLEGETQYF. For the CDR3, the DNA is TGTGCCAGCAGTTATCCTGTCCGGGGCCTCGAGGGGGAGACCCAGTACTTC.

This clonotype was seen a handful of times. V usage is TRBV20-1 and J usage is TRBJ1-5; D remains ambiguous. The ends were cut back, 2 bases at V and 4 bases at J, with 12 bases in the middle. The CDR3 consists of 14 residues. Germline CDR1 is DFQATT and CDR2 is SNEGSKA (reference sequence). The CDR3 DNA follows: TGCAGTGCTAGATCTGGACGGACTAATCAGCCCCAGCATTTT. Residues: CSARSGRTNQPQHF.

Note on this clonotype: One base away lies a much larger clone, so this may be a sequencing read error. The V call is TRBV5-5, the J call TRBJ2-1; D perhaps matches TRBD1 (6 bases). Trimming removed 1 base at V and 3 bases at J, with 11 bases between. There are 15 residues in the CDR3. The V gene's germline CDR1 is SGHKS and CDR2 YYEKEE (reference sequence). The CDR3 DNA reads TGTGCCAGCAGCTTGTTACTGGACAGCTACAATGAGCAGTTCTTC. Residues: CASSLLLDSYNEQFF.

Ten or more counts support this clonotype. DNA of the CDR3: TGCGCCAGCAGCCAAGTTCTAAGCTCCTACAATGAGCAGTTCTTC. Translated, it gives CASSQVLSSYNEQFF. The chain employs TRBV4-1 and TRBJ2-1; D call uncertain. V gave up 1 base and J gave up 0 bases, with 7 bases separating them. Per germline, CDR1 MGHRA and CDR2 YSYEKL. The CDR3 runs 15 residues.

This clonotype was observed at least ten times. The chain combines TRBV7-8 with TRBJ2-7; 9 bases agree with TRBD1. CDR1 and CDR2 from the germline V gene are SGHVS and FQNEAQ. The CDR3 contains 19 residues. V gave up 1 base and J gave up 4 bases; unmatched junction bases: 17. The CDR3 loop reads CASSLGPPGTGLWGYEQYF. The DNA of the CDR3 is TGTGCCAGCAGCTTAGGACCCCCCGGGACAGGGCTATGGGGGTACGAGCAGTACTTC.

This clonotype came up many times. The chain combines TRBV29-1 with TRBJ2-7, with D perhaps given as TRBD1 or TRBD2 (6 bases each). Germline CDR1 SQVTM, CDR2 ANQGSEA. The CDR3 is 15 amino acids. V lost 4 bases, J lost 2 bases, and 18 bases lay in between. CDR3: CSVAGLQGNAYEQYF. The CDR3 region has the DNA TGCAGCGTTGCTGGACTACAGGGAAATGCCTACGAGCAGTACTTC.

The chain carries TRBV3-1 and TRBJ1-2; D not resolved. The CDR3 has 15 residues. Germline V CDR1 and CDR2: LGHDT, YNNKEL (reference sequence). V lost 0 bases to trimming and J lost 8 bases, with 16 bases between them. CDR3 region: CASSQDRSGASGYTF. The CDR3 coding sequence is TGTGCCAGCAGCCAAGATCGATCCGGAGCTAGCGGCTACACCTTC.

This clonotype has ten or more counts. The chain uses TRBV4-2 and TRBJ2-5; 7 nucleotides align to TRBD1. V was pared by 4 bases and J by 0 bases, with 11 bases of the junction left unmatched. Germline values: CDR1 LGHNA, CDR2 YNFKEQ. The CDR3 consists of 17 residues. CDR3 DNA sequence: TGTGCCAGCAGCCTGAATCCCGGGACAGCTCACCAAGAGACCCAGTACTTC. This sequence encodes CASSLNPGTAHQETQYF.

This clonotype was counted ten times or more. The V and J genes are TRBV29-1 and TRBJ1-2; tentatively, D is TRBD1 (5 bases). The germline V gene has CDR1 SQVTM and CDR2 ANQGSEA. The CDR3 runs to 12 residues. The V end was cut by 6 bases, the J end by 7 bases, with 15 bases between. CDR3 DNA sequence: TGCAGCGTAGCTCAGGGTTGGGGTGGCTACACCTTC. Encoded protein: CSVAQGWGGYTF.

The table lists this clonotype with many counts. The V call is TRBV29-1, the J call TRBJ2-1; D is ambiguous. V shed 2 bases and J shed 5 bases, with 7 bases lying between them. This CDR3 region has 12 residues. CDR1 SQVTM and CDR2 ANQGSEA come from the germline V gene. The CDR3 DNA is TGCAGCGTTGAATTGGGAAACAATGAGCAGTTCTTC. The encoded protein is CSVELGNNEQFF.

There are many counts of this clonotype. V is TRBV4-1 and J is TRBJ2-3; 8 bases map to TRBD1. Germline lookup yields CDR1 MGHRA and CDR2 YSYEKL. With 0 bases clipped from V and 5 bases from J, the junction kept 7 bases outside the gene matches. CDR3 length: 16 amino acids. The CDR3, as DNA: TGCGCCAGCAGCCAAGATCTACAGGGGGTAGGAGATACGCAGTATTTT. Residues: CASSQDLQGVGDTQYF.

This clonotype was observed many times. The gene calls are TRBV10-3 and TRBJ2-3; D is possibly TRBD2 (5 bases). Per the germline V gene, CDR1 is ENHRY and CDR2 is SYGVKD. The CDR3 sequence is 14 residues long. V lost 9 bases and J lost 4, with 17 bases in between. CDR3 sequence: CAMQQWEKADTQYF. The CDR3 DNA reads as TGTGCCATGCAGCAGTGGGAGAAAGCAGATACGCAGTATTTT.

There are many counts of this clonotype. The J gene is TRBJ2-7, the V gene TRBV3-1; D not certain. The CDR3 has 13 amino acids. V dropped 0 bases and J dropped 3 bases, with 6 bases sitting between them. The germline V gene has CDR1 LGHDT and CDR2 YNNKEL (reference sequence). The DNA for the CDR3 is TGTGCCAGCAGCCAAGATTCTTTCTACGAGCAGTACTTC. Translating it yields CASSQDSFYEQYF.

This clonotype has ten or more counts. The chain uses TRBV20-1 and TRBJ2-2; 9 bases are shared with TRBD1. Per germline, CDR1 DFQATT and CDR2 SNEGSKA (reference sequence). Germline trimming cut 3 bases from V and 5 bases from J; bases unmatched to any gene: 4. The CDR3 spans 14 residues. The CDR3, as DNA: TGCAGTGCTAGGGTGGACAGGGGAACCGGGGAGCTGTTTTTT. Amino acid sequence: CSARVDRGTGELFF.